This T cell receptor (beta chain) was captured in a study of T cell responses to AZD1222 COVID-19 vaccine. Points on this clone: Its antigen is unknown.

TCRdb's copy holds only in-frame clones and misses some; the assay was immunoSEQ multiplex PCR. The profile covers more than 150,000 clones, with roughly 92% appearing a single time and about 0.64% taken by the ten largest. Study outcomes and limitations: No day 14 peak samples; only post-peak repertoires were characterized.

Germline CDR1 and CDR2: SGHDT and YYEEEE. The CDR3 runs 12 residues. Trimming cost V 2 bases and J 4 bases, with 6 bases left between them. V gene TRBV5-6 combines with J gene TRBJ1-2; weak D call: TRBD1 (5 bases). The input for sequencing was peripheral blood, taken on day 0 of AZD1222 vaccination. This clonotype was sampled from an adult in good health. CDR3: CASSFQGYGYTF. The DNA of the CDR3 is TGTGCCAGCAGCTTCCAGGGCTATGGCTACACCTTC.